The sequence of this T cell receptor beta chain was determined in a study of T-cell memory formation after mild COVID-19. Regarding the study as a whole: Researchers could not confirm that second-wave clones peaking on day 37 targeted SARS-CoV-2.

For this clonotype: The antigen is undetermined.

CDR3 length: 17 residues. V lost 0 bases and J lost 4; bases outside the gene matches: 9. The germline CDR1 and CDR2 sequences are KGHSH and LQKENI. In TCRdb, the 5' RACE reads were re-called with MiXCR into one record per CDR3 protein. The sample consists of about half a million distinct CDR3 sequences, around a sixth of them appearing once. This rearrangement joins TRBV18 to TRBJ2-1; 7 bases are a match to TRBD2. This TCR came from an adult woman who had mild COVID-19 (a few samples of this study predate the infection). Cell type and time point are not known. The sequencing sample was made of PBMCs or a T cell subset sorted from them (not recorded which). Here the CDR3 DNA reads TGTGCCAGCTCACCACCGATACGGGAGGACCCTTACAATGAGCAGTTCTTC. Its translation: CASSPPIREDPYNEQFF.